This T cell receptor beta chain was sequenced during a study of T cells after yellow fever vaccination. Study-level background: SMART-Seq v4 Ultra Low Input prepared the low-cell-number fractions. General observations from the study: When the response was secondary, it was weaker but reached its peak faster, day 5 versus 15. Subsequent booster samples again held most clones from primary vaccination (approximately 95% CD4, roughly 88% CD8).

TCRdb redid the calling of the 5' RACE reads with MiXCR, one entry per CDR3 protein. The table shows around 550,000 distinct CDR3 sequences, with 19% occurring only once. Of note for this clonotype: The antigen is unknown.

The CDR3 runs to 14 residues. From germline, CDR1 is SGHTA and CDR2 FQGNSA. V lost 4 bases, J lost 1 base, and 7 bases lay in between. The chain links TRBV7-2 to TRBJ1-4, with TRBD1 as a possible D gene (6 bases). This sequence was found in a young man who received the YFV17D yellow fever vaccine. Sample: PBMCs, taken 15 days after the yellow fever booster vaccination. The CDR3: CASSWTVTNEKLFF. Here the CDR3 DNA reads TGTGCCAGCAGCTGGACAGTAACTAATGAAAAACTGTTTTTT.